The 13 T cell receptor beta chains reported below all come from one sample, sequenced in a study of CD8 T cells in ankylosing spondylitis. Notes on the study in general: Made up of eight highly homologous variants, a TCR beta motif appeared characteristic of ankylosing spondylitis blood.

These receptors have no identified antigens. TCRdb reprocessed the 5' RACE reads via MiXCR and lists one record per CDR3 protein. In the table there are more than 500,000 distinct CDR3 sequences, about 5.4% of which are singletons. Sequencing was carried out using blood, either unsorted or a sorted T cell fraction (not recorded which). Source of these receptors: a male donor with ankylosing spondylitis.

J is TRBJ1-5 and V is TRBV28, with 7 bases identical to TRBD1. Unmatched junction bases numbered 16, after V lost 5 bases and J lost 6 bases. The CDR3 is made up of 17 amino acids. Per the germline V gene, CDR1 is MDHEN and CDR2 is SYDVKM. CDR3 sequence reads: CASSPEATGERGQPQHF. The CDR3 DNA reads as TGTGCCAGCAGTCCCGAGGCCACAGGGGAGAGAGGTCAGCCCCAGCATTTT.

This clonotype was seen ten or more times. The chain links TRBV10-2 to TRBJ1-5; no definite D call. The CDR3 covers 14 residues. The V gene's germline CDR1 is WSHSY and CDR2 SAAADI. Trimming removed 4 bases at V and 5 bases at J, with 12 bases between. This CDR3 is CASSAVSVDQPQHF. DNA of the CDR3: TGCGCCAGCAGTGCTGTGTCGGTCGATCAGCCCCAGCATTTT.

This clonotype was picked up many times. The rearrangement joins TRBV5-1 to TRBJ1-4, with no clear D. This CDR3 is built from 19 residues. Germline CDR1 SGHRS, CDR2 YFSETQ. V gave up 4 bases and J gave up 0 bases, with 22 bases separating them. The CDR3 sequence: CASSEFRDSDPATNEKLFF. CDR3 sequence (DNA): TGCGCCAGCAGCGAGTTCCGAGACTCAGACCCCGCAACTAATGAAAAACTGTTTTTT.

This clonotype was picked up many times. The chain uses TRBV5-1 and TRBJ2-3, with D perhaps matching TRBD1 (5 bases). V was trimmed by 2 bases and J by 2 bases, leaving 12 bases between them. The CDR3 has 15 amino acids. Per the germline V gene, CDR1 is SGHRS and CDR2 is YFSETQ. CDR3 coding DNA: TGCGCCAGCAGCTTCACGACAGATAACACAGATACGCAGTATTTT. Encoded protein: CASSFTTDNTDTQYF.

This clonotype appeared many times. The CDR3 is CASSLDLDRRTQYF. In DNA, the CDR3 is TGCGCCAGCAGCTTGGATTTAGACAGGAGAACCCAGTACTTC. The chain employs TRBV5-1 and TRBJ2-5; the D gene is possibly TRBD1 (6 bases). V lost 0 bases to trimming and J lost 8 bases, with 14 bases between them. Per the germline V gene, CDR1 is SGHRS and CDR2 is YFSETQ. The CDR3 is 14 amino acids. The full variable domain, in which reference TRBV5-1 and TRBJ2-5 provide the parts outside the CDR3, is KAGVTQTPRYLIKTRGQQVTLSCSPISGHRSVSWYQQTPGQGLQFLFEYFSETQRNKGNFPGRFSGRQFSNSRSEMNVSTLELGDSALYLCASSLDLDRRTQYFGPGTRLLVL.

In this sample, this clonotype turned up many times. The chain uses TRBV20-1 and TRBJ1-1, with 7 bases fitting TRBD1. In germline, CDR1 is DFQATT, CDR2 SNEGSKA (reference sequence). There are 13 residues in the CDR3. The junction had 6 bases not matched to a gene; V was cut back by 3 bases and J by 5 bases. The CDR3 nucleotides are TGCAGTGCTAGGGAGGGGGCTTGGACTGAAGCTTTCTTT. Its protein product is CSAREGAWTEAFF.

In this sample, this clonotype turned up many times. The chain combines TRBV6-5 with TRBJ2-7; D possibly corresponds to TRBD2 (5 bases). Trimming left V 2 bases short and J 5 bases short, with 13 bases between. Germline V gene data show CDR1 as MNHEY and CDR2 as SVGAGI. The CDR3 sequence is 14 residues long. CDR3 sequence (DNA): TGTGCCAGCAGTTACACCCCGGGGTCTGACGAGCAGTACTTC. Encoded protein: CASSYTPGSDEQYF.

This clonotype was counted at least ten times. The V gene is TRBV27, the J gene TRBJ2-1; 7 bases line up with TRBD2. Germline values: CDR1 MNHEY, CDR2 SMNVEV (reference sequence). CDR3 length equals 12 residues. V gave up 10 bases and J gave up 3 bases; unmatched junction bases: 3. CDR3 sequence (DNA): TGTGCCACCAGGGACTACTACAATGAGCAGTTCTTC. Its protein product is CATRDYYNEQFF.

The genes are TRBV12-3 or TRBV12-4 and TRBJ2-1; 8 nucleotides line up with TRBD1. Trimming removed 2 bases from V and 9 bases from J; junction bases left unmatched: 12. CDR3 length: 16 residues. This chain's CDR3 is CASSLNVAGGFGEQFF. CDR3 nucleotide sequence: TGTGCCAGCAGTTTAAATGTGGCAGGGGGCTTTGGTGAGCAGTTCTTC.

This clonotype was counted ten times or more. The CDR3 reads CSVAGQGNQPQHF. CDR3 sequence (DNA): TGCAGCGTTGCGGGGCAGGGCAATCAGCCCCAGCATTTT. The V gene is TRBV29-1, the J gene TRBJ1-5, with D perhaps TRBD1 (5 bases). The CDR3 has 13 residues. Germline CDR1 and CDR2: SQVTM and ANQGSEA. Trimming shortened V by 4 bases and J by 2 bases, and 9 bases separated the two germline ends.

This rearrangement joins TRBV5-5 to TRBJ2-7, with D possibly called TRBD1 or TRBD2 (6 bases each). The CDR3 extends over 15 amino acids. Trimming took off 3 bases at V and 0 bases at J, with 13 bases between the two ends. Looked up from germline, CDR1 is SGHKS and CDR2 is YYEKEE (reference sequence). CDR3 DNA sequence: TGTGCCAGCAGCTCTCGGGGGCTAACCTCCTACGAGCAGTACTTC. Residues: CASSSRGLTSYEQYF.

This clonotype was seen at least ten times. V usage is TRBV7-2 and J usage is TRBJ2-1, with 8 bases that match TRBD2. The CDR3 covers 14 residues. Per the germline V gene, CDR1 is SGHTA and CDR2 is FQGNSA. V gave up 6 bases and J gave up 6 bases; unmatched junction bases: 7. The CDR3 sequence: CASSKAGDANEQFF. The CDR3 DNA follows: TGTGCCAGCAGTAAAGCGGGGGATGCCAATGAGCAGTTCTTC.

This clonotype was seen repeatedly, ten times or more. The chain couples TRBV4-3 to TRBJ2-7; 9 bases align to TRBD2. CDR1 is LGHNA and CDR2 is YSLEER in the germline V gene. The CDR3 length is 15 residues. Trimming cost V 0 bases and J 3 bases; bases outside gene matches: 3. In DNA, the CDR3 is TGCGCCAGCAGCCAAGAAGGGACTAGCTTCTACGAGCAGTACTTC. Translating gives CASSQEGTSFYEQYF.